A selection of T cell receptor beta chains follows, all from one sample in a study of response to subunit inactivated influenza vaccine. MiXCR, applied by TCRdb to the RT-PCR reads, yields one record per CDR3 protein. Of a few hundred thousand distinct CDR3 sequences listed, around 15% are singletons. Source: PBMCs from blood, taken roughly 12 days after vaccination. These receptors were collected from a man aged 50-60 years who received an inactivated influenza vaccine. The CDR3 runs from the conserved cysteine through the conserved F or W. D genes are given only for firm matches. Clone size is given for some rows only: seen once, a few or many times, or a class if the clone is expanded.

CASSFEGVPTYEQYF	TGTGCCAGCAGCTTTGAGGGGGTACCTACCTACGAGCAGTACTTC	NA	NA	TRBV7-6	TRBJ2-7
CASTAWSGTGEQYF	TGTGCCAGCACCGCTTGGTCGGGGACAGGGGAGCAGTACTTC	TRBD1	few	TRBV7-2	TRBJ2-7
CSADNLGEVNEQFF	TGCAGTGCTGACAACCTTGGGGAGGTCAATGAGCAGTTCTTC	NA	NA	TRBV20-1	TRBJ2-1
CSVDFRAEQFF	TGCAGCGTTGACTTTAGGGCTGAGCAGTTCTTC	NA	NA	TRBV29-1	TRBJ2-1
CASSQVIKGVNQPQHF	TGCGCCAGCAGCCAAGTAATTAAAGGGGTCAATCAGCCCCAGCATTTT	NA	few	TRBV4-1	TRBJ1-5
CASSSQTSSDTQYF	TGCGCCAGCAGCTCACAGACTAGTTCAGATACGCAGTATTTT	NA	many	TRBV5-1	TRBJ2-3
CASSFIGVLDPGELFF	TGTGCCAGCAGTTTTATTGGTGTCTTGGATCCCGGGGAGCTGTTTTTT	NA	NA	TRBV27	TRBJ2-2
CASCKGRENIQYF	TGTGCCAGCTGTAAAGGGCGGGAAAACATTCAGTACTTC	NA	NA	TRBV6-6	TRBJ2-4
CASSQEGLGPYEQYF	TGTGCCAGCAGCCAAGAGGGTTTAGGACCCTACGAGCAGTACTTC	NA	few	TRBV3-1	TRBJ2-7
CASSQDYKGITEAFF	TGCGCCAGCAGCCAAGATTATAAGGGGATCACTGAAGCTTTCTTT	NA	few	TRBV4-1	TRBJ1-1
CSVEVFRVEQFF	TGCAGCGTTGAAGTGTTCAGGGTGGAGCAGTTCTTC	NA	NA	TRBV29-1	TRBJ2-1
CASRPPPGQGKIGYNSPLHF	TGTGCCAGCAGACCCCCTCCGGGACAGGGGAAGATAGGTTATAATTCACCCCTCCACTTT	TRBD1	few	TRBV2	TRBJ1-6
CASSHWDREGEQFF	TGTGCCAGCAGCCACTGGGACAGGGAAGGGGAGCAGTTCTTC	TRBD1	NA	TRBV12-3/TRBV12-4	TRBJ2-1
CASSLPLAGGPNTGELFF	TGTGCCAGCAGTCTCCCTTTAGCGGGGGGCCCTAACACCGGGGAGCTGTTTTTT	TRBD2	NA	TRBV27	TRBJ2-2
CASTVGTETGELFF	TGTGCCAGCACCGTCGGGACCGAGACCGGGGAGCTGTTTTTT	NA	few	TRBV6-1	TRBJ2-2
CAWSVQGRYNEQFF	TGTGCCTGGAGTGTACAGGGGAGATACAATGAGCAGTTCTTC	TRBD1	few	TRBV30	TRBJ2-1
CASSLVGTSEQFF	TGTGCCAGCAGCCTGGTCGGGACTAGTGAGCAGTTCTTC	TRBD2	few	TRBV3-1	TRBJ2-1
CSAPIQAGVSYEQYF	TGCAGTGCCCCAATTCAGGCGGGTGTCTCCTACGAGCAGTACTTC	NA	few	TRBV20-1	TRBJ2-7
CSARTGVGSSRYEQYF	TGCAGTGCAAGAACAGGGGTCGGTAGCTCGAGATACGAGCAGTACTTC	TRBD1	few	TRBV20-1	TRBJ2-7
CASSSRQGGEQYF	TGTGCCAGCAGTTCCCGACAGGGTGGCGAGCAGTACTTC	TRBD1	few	TRBV12-3/TRBV12-4	TRBJ2-7
CASSRLPGLALGDEQYF	TGCGCCAGCAGCCGGCTTCCGGGACTAGCGCTAGGGGACGAGCAGTACTTC	TRBD2	few	TRBV5-1	TRBJ2-7
CASSYQTDAYEQYF	TGTGCCAGCAGTTACCAGACAGATGCCTACGAGCAGTACTTC	NA	once	TRBV6-5	TRBJ2-7